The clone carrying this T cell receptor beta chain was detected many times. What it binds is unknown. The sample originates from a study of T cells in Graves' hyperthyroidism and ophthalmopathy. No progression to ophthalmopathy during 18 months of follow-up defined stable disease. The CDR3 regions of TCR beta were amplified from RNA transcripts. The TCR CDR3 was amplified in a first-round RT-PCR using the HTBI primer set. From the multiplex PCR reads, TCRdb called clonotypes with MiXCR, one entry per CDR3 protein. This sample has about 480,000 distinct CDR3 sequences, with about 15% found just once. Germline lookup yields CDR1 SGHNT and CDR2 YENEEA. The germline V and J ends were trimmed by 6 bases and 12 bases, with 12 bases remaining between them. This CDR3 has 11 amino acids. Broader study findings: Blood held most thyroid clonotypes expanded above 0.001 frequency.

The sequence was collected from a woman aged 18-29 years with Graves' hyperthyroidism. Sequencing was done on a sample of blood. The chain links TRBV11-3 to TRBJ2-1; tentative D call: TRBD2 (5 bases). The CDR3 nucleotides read TGTGCCAGCAGTCAGCCGGGATCGCAGTTCTTC. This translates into CASSQPGSQFF.